This T cell receptor (beta chain) was captured in a study of OX40 agonist ivuxolimab in advanced cancers. Study context: Anti-PD-1, anti-PD-L1 or anti-CTLA-4 therapy given earlier was allowed, and over 35% had some.

The CDR3 consists of 14 residues. Germline loops: CDR1 SGDLS, CDR2 YYNGEE. V shed 2 bases, J shed 9 bases, and the junction held 7 bases outside the gene matches. TCRdb's table, derived via immunoSEQ multiplex PCR, lists solely in-frame clones and lacks some. The profile shows tens of thousands of clones, around 90% of them singletons. The TCR was taken from an adult with an advanced solid tumor such as melanoma, head and neck, liver or kidney cancer. The starting material was CD4+ or CD8+ T cells sorted from blood, obtained in a trial of the OX40 agonist ivuxolimab. The rearrangement links TRBV9 to TRBJ1-5; 8 nucleotides align to TRBD1. This CDR3 reads CASSVGQGARPQHF. In DNA, the CDR3 is TGTGCCAGCAGCGTCGGACAGGGCGCACGGCCCCAGCATTTT.